Listed below are T cell receptor beta chains from one sample, sequenced in a study of blood T cell repertoires in COVID-19. The method was immunoSEQ multiplex PCR; TCRdb's version includes in-frame clones alone and lacks a portion of them. This table has roughly 300,000 clones, 85% appearing once. Sequenced input: peripheral blood. The receptors come from a human donor in a cohort sampled during active COVID-19. CDR3s include the opening cysteine and the closing phenylalanine or tryptophan. Each record gives: J gene, V gene, D gene, clone size, CDR3 DNA, CDR3 protein. The D gene is left open where the match is weak. Size is stated for part of the rows, as once, few or many counts, or as a class when the clone is expanded.

j_gene: TRBJ1-6
v_gene: TRBV7-8
d_gene: NA
abundance: NA
CDR3nt: TGTGCCAGCAGCGGGAGGAGACTGAATAATTCACCCCTCCACTTT
CDR3aa: CASSGRRLNNSPLHF

j_gene: TRBJ1-1
v_gene: TRBV6-1
d_gene: NA
abundance: NA
CDR3nt: TGTGCCAGCAGTGAATCTATTCAGGGGCCGGTTTTCTTT
CDR3aa: CASSESIQGPVFF

j_gene: TRBJ1-4
v_gene: TRBV24-1
d_gene: NA
abundance: NA
CDR3nt: TGTGCCACCAGTGACGCCTCCCAGGGAACAACTAATGAAAAACTGTTTTTT
CDR3aa: CATSDASQGTTNEKLFF

j_gene: TRBJ1-2
v_gene: TRBV19
d_gene: NA
abundance: NA
CDR3nt: TGTGCCAGTAGTATAGCGGCAAATCTAGGCGGCTACACCTTC
CDR3aa: CASSIAANLGGYTF

j_gene: TRBJ1-4
v_gene: TRBV29-1
d_gene: NA
abundance: NA
CDR3nt: TGCAGCGCCCGTCCGACAGCCAATAATGAAAAACTGTTTTTT
CDR3aa: CSARPTANNEKLFF

j_gene: TRBJ1-1
v_gene: TRBV4-1
d_gene: NA
abundance: NA
CDR3nt: TGCGCCAGCAGCCAAGAATCGACAGCTTTGAACACTGAAGCTTTCTTT
CDR3aa: CASSQESTALNTEAFF

j_gene: TRBJ2-7
v_gene: TRBV14
d_gene: NA
abundance: NA
CDR3nt: TGTGCCAGCAGCCCAGGAGGGGCCTACGAGCAGTACTTC
CDR3aa: CASSPGGAYEQYF

j_gene: TRBJ1-1
v_gene: TRBV14
d_gene: NA
abundance: NA
CDR3nt: TGTGCCAGCAGCCAAGTAGGGGTCGTGAACACTGAAGCTTTCTTT
CDR3aa: CASSQVGVVNTEAFF

j_gene: TRBJ2-7
v_gene: TRBV10-1
d_gene: NA
abundance: few
CDR3nt: TGCGCCAGCAGAACAGAACAGGGTTGCGAGCAGTACTTC
CDR3aa: CASRTEQGCEQYF

j_gene: TRBJ2-7
v_gene: TRBV4-2
d_gene: NA
abundance: NA
CDR3nt: TGTGCCAGCAGCCACAACAGGGTCCACGAGCAGTACTTC
CDR3aa: CASSHNRVHEQYF